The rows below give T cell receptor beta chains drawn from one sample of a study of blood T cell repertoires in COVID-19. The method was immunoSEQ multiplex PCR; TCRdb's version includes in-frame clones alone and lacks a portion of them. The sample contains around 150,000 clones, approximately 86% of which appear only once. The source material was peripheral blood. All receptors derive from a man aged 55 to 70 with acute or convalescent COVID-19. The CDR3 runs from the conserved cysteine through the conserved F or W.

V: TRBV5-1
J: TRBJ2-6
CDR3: CASSFEESGANVLTF

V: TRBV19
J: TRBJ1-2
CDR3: CASKPGELRYGYTF

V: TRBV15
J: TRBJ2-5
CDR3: CATSRDFRQGAEAEETQYF

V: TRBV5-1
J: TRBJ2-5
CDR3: CASSLGTSGRQETQYF

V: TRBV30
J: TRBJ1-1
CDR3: CAWSRALNTEAFF

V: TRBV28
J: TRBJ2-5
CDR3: CASSFNQGRKGTQYF

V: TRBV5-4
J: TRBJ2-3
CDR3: CASSRDITDTQYF

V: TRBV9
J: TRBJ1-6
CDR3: CASSVVAGNSPLHF

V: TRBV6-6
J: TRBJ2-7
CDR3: CASSNYGTLGGEQYF

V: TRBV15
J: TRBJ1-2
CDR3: CATSRVTGGYTF

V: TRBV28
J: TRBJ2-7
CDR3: CASSYRGREQYF

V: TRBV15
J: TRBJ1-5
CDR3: CATSYGTGVQPQHF

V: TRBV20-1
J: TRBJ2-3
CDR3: CSASPPSGRGDTQYF

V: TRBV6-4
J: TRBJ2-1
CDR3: CASSDAGGSEQFF

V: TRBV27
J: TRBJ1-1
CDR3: CASSKQGFAEAFF

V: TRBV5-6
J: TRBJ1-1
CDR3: CASSSDPGSNTEAFF

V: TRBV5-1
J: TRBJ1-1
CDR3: CASSSDPGGTTEAFF

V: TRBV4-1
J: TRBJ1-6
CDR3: CASSQEFGPTSPLHF

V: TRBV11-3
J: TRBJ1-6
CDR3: CASSLGAGTDAYNSPLHF

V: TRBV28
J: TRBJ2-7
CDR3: CASSVLALRFYEQYF

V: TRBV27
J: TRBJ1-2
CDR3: CASSPDGTTYGYTF

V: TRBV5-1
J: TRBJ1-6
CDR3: CASSPTGYFGSPLHF

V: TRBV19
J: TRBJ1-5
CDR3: CASSIAQGNSNQPQHF

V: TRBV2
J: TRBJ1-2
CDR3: CATSGGKRQGDYGYTF

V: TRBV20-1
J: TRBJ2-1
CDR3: CSVKPHEQFF

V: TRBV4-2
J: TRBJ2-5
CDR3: CASSQGWRVGETQYF

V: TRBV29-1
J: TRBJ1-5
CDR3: CSVEGGQNSNQPQHF

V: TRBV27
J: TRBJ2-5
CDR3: CASSFLGGVQETQYF

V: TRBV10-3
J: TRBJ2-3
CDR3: CAISGTLSARTDTQYF

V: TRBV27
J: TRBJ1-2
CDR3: CASSSGQAHYGYTF

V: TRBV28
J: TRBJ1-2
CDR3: CASSSQGGWDGYTF

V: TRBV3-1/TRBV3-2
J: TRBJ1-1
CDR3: CASSQTGSDTEAFF

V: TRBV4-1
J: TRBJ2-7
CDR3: CASSQGEGAIYEQYF

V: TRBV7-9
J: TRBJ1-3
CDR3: CASSLERAHANPIYF

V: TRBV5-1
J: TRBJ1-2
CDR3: CASSPTTTGNGYTF

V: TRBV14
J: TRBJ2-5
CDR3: CASSQDFSETQYF

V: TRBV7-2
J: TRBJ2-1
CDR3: CASRYSGSSYNEQFF